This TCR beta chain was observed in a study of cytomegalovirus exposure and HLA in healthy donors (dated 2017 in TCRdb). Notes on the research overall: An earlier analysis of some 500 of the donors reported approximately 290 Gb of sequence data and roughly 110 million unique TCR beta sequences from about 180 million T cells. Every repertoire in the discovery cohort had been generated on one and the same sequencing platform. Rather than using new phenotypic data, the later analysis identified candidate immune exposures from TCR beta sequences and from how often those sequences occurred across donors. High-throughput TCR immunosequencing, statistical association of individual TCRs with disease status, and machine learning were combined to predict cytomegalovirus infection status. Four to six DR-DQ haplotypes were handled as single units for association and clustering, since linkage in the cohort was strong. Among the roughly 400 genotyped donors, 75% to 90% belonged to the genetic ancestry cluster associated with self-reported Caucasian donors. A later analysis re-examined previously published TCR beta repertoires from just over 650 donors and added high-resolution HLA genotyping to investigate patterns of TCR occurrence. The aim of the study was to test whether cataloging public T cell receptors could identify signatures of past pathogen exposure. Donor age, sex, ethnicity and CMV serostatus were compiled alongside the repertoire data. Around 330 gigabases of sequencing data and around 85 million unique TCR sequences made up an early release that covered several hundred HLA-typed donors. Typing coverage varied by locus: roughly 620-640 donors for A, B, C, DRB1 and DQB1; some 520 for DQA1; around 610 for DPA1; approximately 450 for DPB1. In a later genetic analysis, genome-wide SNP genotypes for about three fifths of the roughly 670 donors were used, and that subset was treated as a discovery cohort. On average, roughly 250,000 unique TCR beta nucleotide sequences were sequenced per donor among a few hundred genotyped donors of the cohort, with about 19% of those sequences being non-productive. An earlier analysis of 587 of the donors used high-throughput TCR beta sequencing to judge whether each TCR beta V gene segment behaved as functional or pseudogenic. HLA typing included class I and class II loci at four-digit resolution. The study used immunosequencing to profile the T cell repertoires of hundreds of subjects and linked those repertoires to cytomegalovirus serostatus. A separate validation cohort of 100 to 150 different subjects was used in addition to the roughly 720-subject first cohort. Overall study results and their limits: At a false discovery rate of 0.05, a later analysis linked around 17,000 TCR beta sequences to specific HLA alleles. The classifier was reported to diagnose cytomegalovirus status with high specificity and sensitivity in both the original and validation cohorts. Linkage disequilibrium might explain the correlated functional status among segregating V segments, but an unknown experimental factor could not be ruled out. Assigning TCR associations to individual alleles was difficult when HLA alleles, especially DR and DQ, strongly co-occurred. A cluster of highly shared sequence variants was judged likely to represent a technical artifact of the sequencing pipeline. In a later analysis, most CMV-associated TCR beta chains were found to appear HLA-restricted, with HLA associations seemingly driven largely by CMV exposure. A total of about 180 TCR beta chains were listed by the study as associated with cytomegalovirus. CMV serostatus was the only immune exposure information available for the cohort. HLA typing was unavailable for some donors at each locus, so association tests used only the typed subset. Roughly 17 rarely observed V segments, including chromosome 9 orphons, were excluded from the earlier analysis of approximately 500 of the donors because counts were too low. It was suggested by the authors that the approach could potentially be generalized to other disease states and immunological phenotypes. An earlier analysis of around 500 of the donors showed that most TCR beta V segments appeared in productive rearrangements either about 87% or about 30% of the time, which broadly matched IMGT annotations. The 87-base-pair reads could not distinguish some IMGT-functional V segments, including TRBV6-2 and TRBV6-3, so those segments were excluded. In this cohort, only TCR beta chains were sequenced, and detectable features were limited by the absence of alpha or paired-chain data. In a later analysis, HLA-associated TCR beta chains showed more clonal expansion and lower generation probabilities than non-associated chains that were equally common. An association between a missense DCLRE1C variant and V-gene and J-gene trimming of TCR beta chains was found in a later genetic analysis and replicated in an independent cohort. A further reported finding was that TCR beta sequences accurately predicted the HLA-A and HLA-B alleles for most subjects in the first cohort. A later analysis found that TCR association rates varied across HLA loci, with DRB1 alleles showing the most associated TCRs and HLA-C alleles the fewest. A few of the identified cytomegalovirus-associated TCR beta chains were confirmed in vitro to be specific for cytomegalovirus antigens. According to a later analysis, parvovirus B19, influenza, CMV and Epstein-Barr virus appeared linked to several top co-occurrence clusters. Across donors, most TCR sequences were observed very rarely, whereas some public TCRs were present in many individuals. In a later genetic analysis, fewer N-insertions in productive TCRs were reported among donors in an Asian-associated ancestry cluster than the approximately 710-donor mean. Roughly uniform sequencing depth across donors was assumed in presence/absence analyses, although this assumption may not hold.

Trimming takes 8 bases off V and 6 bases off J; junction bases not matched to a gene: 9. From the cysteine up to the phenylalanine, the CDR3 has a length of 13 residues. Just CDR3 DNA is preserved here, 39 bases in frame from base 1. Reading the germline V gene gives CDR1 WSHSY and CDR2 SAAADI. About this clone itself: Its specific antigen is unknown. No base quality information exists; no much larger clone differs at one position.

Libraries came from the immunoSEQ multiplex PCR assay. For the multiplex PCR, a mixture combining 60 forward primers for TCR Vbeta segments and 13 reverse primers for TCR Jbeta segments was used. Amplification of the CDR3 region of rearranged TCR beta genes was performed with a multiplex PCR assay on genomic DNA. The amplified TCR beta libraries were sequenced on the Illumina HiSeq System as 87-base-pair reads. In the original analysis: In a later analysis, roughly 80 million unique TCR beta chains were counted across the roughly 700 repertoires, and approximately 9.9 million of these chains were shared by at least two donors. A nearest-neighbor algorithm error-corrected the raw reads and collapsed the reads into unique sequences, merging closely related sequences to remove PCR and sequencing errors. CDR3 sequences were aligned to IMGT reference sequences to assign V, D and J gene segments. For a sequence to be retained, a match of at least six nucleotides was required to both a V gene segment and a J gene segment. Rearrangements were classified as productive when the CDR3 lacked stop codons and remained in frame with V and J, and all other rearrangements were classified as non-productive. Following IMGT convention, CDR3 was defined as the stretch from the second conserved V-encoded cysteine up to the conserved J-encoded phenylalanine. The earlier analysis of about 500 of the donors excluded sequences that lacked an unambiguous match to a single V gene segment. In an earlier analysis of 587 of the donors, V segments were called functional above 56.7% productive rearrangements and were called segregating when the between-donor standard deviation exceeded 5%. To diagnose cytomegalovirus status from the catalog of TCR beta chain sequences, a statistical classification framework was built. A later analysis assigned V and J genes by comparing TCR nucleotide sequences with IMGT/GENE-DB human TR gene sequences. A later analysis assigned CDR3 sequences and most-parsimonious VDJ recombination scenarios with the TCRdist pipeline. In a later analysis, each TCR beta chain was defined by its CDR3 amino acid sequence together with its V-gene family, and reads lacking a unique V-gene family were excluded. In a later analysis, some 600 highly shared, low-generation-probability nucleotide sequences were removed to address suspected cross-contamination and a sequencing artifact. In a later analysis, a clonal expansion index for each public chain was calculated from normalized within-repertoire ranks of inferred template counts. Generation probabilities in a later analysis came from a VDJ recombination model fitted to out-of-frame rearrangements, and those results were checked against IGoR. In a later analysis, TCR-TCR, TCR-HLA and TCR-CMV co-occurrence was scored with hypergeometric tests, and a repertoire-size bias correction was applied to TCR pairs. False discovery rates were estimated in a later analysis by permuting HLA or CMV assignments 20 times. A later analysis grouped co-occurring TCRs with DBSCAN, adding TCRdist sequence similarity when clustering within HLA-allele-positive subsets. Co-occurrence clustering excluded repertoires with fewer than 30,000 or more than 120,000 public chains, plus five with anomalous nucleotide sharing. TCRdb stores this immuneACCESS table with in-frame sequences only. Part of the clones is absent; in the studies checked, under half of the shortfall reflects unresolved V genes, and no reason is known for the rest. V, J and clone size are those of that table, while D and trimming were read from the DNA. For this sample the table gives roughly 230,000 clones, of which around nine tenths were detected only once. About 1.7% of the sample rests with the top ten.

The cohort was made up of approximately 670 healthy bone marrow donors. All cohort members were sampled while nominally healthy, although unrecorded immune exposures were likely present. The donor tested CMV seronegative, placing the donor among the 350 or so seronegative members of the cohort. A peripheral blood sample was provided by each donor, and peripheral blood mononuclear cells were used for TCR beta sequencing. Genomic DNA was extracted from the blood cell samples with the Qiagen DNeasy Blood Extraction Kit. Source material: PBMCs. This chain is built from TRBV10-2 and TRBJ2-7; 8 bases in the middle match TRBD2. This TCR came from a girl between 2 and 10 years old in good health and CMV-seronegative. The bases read TGCGCCAGCTTCACAAGCGGGAGTACCGAGCAGTACTTC. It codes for CASFTSGSTEQYF.